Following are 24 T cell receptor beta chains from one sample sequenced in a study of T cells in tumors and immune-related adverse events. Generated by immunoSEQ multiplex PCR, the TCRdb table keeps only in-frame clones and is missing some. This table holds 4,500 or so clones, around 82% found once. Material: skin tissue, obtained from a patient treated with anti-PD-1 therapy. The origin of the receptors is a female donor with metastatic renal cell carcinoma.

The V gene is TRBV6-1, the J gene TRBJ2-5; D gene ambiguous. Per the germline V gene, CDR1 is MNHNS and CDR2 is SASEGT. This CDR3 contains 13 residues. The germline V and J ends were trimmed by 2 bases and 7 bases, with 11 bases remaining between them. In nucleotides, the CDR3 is TGTGCCAGCAGTGAATCTGGGTTAGGGACCCAGTACTTC. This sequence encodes CASSESGLGTQYF.

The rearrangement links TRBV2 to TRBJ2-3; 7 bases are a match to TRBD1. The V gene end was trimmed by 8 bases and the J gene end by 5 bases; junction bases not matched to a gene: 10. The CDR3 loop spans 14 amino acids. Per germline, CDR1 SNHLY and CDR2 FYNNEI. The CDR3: CASLRDRQLDTQYF. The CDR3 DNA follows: TGTGCCAGCTTACGGGACAGACAATTAGATACGCAGTATTTT.

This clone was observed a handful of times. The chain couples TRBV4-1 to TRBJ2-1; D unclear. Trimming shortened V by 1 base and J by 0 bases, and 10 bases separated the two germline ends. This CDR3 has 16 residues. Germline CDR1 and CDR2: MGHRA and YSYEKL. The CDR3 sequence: CASSQVDILSYNEQFF. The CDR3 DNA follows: TGCGCCAGCAGCCAAGTCGACATTCTCTCCTACAATGAGCAGTTCTTC.

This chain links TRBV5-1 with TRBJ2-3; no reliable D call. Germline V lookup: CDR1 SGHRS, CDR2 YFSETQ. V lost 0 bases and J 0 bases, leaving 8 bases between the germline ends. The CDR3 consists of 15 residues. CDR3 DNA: TGCGCCAGCAGCTTGGTGATCTCTAGCACAGATACGCAGTATTTT. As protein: CASSLVISSTDTQYF.

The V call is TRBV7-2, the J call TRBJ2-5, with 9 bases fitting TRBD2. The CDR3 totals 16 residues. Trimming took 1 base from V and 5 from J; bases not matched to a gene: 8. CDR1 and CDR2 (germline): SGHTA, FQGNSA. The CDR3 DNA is TGTGCCAGCAGCTTAGGGGGGACTAGCCGGAGGGAGACCCAGTACTTC. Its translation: CASSLGGTSRRETQYF.

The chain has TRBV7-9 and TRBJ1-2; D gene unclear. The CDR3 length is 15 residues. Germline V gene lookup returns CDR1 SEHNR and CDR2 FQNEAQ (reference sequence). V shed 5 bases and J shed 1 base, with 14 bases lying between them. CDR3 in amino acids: CASSPLVRNNYGYTF. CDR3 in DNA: TGTGCCAGCAGCCCTCTAGTCCGAAATAACTATGGCTACACCTTC.

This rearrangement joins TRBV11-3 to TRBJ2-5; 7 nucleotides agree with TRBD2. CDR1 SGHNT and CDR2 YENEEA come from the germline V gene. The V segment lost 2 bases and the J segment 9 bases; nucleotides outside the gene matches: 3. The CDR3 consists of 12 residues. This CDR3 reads CASSLQTSSQYF. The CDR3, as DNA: TGTGCCAGCAGCTTACAGACTAGCTCCCAGTACTTC. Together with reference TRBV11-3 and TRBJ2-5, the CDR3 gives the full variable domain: EAGVVQSPRYKIIEKKQPVAFWCNPISGHNTLYWYLQNLGQGPELLIRYENEEAVDDSQLPKDRFSAERLKGVDSTLKIQPAELGDSAVYLCASSLQTSSQYFGPGTRLLVL.

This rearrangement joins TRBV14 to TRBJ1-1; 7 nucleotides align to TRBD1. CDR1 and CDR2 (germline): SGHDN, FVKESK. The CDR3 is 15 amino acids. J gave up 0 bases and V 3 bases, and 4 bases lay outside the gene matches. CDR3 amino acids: CASSQRGRMNTEAFF. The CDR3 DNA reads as TGTGCCAGCAGCCAGAGGGGGCGCATGAACACTGAAGCTTTCTTT.

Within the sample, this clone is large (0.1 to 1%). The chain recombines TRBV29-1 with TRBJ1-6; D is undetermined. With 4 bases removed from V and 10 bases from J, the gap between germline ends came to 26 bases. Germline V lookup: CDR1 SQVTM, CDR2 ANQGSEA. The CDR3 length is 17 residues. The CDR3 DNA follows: TGCAGCGTTGGCCGGTACCCTCCCTACCCACGGAGGTCACCCCTCCACTTT. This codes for CSVGRYPPYPRRSPLHF.

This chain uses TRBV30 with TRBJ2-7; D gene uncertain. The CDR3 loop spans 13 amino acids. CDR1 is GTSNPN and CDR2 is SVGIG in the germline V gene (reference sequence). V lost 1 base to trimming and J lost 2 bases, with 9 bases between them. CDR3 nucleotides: TGTGCCTGGAGTGCCGGAGATACCTACGAGCAGTACTTC. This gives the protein CAWSAGDTYEQYF.

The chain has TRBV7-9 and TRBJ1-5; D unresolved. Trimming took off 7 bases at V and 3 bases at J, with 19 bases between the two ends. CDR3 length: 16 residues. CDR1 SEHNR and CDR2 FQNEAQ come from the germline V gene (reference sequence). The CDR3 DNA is TGTGCCAGCAACACGGGTGTATCGGGTCCCAATCAGCCCCAGCATTTT. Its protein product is CASNTGVSGPNQPQHF.

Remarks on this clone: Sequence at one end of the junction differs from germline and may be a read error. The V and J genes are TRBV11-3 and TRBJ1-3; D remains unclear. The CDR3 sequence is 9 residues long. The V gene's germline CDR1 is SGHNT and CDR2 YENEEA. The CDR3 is CASSPRQPF. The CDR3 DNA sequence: TGTGCCAGCAGCCCACGGCAACCCTTT.

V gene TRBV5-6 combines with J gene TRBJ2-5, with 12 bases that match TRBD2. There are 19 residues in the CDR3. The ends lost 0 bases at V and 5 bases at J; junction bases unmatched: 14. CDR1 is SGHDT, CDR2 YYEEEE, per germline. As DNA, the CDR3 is TGTGCCAGCAGCTTGGCCGTAGGACTAGCGGGACCCCGGGGGGAGACCCAGTACTTC. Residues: CASSLAVGLAGPRGETQYF.

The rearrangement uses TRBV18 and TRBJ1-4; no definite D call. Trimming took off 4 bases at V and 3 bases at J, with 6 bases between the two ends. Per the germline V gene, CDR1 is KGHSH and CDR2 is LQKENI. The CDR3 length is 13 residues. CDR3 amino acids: CASSQEANEKLFF. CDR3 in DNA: TGTGCCAGCTCACAGGAGGCTAATGAAAAACTGTTTTTT.

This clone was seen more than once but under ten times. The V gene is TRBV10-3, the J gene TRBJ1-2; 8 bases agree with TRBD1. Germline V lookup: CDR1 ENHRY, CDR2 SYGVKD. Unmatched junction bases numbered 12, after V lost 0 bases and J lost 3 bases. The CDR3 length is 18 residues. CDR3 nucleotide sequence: TGTGCCATCAGTGAGTCGTTCACCCCCGGGACAGGCCACTATGGCTACACCTTC. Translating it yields CAISESFTPGTGHYGYTF.

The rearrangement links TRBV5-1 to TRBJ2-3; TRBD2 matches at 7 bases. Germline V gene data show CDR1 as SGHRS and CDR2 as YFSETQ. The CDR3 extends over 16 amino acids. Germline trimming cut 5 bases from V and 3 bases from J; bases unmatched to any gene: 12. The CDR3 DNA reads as TGCGCCAGCAGACGGTTGAGCGGGGACGATACAGATACGCAGTATTTT. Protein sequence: CASRRLSGDDTDTQYF.

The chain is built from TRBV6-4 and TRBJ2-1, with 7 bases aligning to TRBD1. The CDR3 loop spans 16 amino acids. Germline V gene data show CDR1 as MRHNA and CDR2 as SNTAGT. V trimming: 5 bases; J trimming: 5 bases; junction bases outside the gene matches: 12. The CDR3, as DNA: TGTGCCAGCAGTTTTCTCCCGGGACAGCCCGACAATGAGCAGTTCTTC. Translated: CASSFLPGQPDNEQFF.

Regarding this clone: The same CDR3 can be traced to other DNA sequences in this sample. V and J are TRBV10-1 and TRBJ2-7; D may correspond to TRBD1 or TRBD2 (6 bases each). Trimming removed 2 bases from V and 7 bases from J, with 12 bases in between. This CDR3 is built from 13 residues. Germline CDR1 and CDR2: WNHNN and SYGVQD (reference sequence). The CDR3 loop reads CASSEGGRVEQYF. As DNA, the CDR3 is TGCGCCAGCAGTGAGGGGGGGCGTGTAGAGCAGTACTTC.

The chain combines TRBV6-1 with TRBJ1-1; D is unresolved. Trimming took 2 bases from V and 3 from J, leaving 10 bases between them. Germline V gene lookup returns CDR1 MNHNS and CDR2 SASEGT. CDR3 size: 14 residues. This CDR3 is CASSESSVDTEAFF. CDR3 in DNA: TGTGCCAGCAGTGAATCCTCGGTGGACACTGAAGCTTTCTTT.

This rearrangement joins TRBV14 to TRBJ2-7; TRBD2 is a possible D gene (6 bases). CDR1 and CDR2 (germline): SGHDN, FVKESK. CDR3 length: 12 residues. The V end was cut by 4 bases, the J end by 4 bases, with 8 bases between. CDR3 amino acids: CASSRAGYEQYF. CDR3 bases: TGTGCCAGCAGCCGAGCGGGTTACGAGCAGTACTTC.

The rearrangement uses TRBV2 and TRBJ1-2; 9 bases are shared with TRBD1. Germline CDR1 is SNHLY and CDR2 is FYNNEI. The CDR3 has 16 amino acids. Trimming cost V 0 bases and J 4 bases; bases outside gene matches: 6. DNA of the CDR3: TGTGCCAGCAGTGAAGCGCCGACAGGGGGGAGCTATGGCTACACCTTC. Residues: CASSEAPTGGSYGYTF.

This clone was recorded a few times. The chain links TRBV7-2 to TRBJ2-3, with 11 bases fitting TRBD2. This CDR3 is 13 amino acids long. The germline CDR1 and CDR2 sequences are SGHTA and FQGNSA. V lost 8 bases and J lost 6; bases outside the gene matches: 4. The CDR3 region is CASGLAGSDTQYF. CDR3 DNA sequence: TGTGCCAGCGGACTAGCGGGTTCGGATACGCAGTATTTT.

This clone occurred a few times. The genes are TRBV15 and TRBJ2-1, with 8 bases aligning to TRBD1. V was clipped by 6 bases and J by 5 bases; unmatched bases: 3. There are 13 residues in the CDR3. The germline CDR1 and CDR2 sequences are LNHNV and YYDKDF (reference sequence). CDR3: CATSGQGHNEQFF. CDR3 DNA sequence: TGTGCCACCAGTGGACAGGGACACAATGAGCAGTTCTTC.

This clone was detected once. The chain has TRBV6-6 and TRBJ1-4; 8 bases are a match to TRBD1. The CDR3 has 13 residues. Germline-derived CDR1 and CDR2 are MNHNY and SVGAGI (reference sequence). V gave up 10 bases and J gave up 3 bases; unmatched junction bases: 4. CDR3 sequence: CAIRTGPNEKLFF. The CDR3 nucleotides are TGTGCCATTCGGACAGGGCCTAATGAAAAACTGTTTTTT.